This TCR beta chain was sequenced in a study of OX40 agonist ivuxolimab in advanced cancers. Whole-study results and caveats: Antigens targeted by the expanded peripheral T cells were not determined.

The trim removed 5 bases at V and 3 bases at J, leaving 18 bases unmatched. Looked up from germline, CDR1 is GTSNPN and CDR2 is SVGIG (reference sequence). This CDR3 has 19 residues. The data were produced by immunoSEQ multiplex PCR, yet TCRdb's version contains in-frame clones alone and is incomplete. The sample lists roughly 100,000 clones; 85% to 90% were seen once. About this clone itself: Its antigen remains unknown.

This sequence was found in an adult with an advanced solid tumor such as melanoma, head and neck, liver or kidney cancer. The chain links TRBV30 to TRBJ1-5; 11 positions match TRBD1. The sequenced sample was CD4+ or CD8+ T cells sorted from blood, obtained in a trial of the OX40 agonist ivuxolimab. Here the CDR3 reads CAWESTGQGGIGPNQPQHF. The CDR3 DNA follows: TGTGCCTGGGAATCCACGGGACAGGGGGGGATTGGCCCCAATCAGCCCCAGCATTTT.